Sequencing of this T cell receptor beta chain was carried out in a study of blood T cells in healthy people across ages. Sample-barcoded 5' priming and a J-beta primer mix drove a second PCR of about 6 to 12 cycles. MiXCR was run by TCRdb on the 5' RACE reads, yielding one entry per CDR3 protein. The sample shows hundreds of thousands of distinct CDR3 sequences, roughly 31% of them seen only once. There are a few counts of this clonotype. Its antigen is currently unknown. CDR3 size: 12 residues. Deletions cut 6 bases from V and 4 bases from J, with 9 bases between. Germline CDR1 MNHEY, CDR2 SMNVEV (reference sequence). Study results and caveats: Older individuals had lower TCR beta diversity per million T cells (the decline was roughly linear).

The V gene is TRBV27, the J gene TRBJ1-2; no clear D. This receptor was obtained from a woman aged 80 or over in good health. Material: blood. This CDR3 is CASSGQTYGYTF. The CDR3 DNA is TGTGCCAGCAGCGGGCAGACCTATGGCTACACCTTC.